Presented here are 15 T cell receptor beta chains from one specimen sequenced in a study. TCRdb reanalysed the RT-PCR reads using MiXCR and keeps one entry per CDR3 protein. Found here are about 680,000 distinct CDR3 sequences, 11% to 15% of them singletons; the top ten hold about 3.6%. The sample comprised memory CD4+ T cells from blood. These receptors were obtained from a female donor in good health, serving as a healthy control.

The chain carries TRBV12-5 and TRBJ1-1, with a weak D call TRBD1 (5 bases). The CDR3 covers 15 residues. CDR1 is LGHNT and CDR2 is FRNRAP in the germline V gene. V was clipped by 5 bases and J by 4 bases, with 17 bases between them. Written as DNA, the CDR3 is TGTGCTAGTGGTGCTTCTGTGTCGGGGGGCACTGAAGCTTTCTTT. Translated, it gives CASGASVSGGTEAFF.

This clonotype was detected many times. This chain joins TRBV27 and TRBJ2-5; D gene ambiguous. Trimming took 5 bases from V and 2 from J, leaving 9 bases between them. The germline V gene encodes CDR1 MNHEY and CDR2 SMNVEV (reference sequence). This CDR3 has 13 residues. CDR3: CASSRNSQETQYF. CDR3 sequence (DNA): TGTGCCAGCAGTAGGAACAGTCAAGAGACCCAGTACTTC.

In this sample, this clonotype turned up many times. V gene TRBV7-3 combines with J gene TRBJ1-5, with D possibly TRBD1 on 5 matching bases. V lost 3 bases to trimming and J lost 7 bases, with 10 bases between them. The CDR3 runs to 13 residues. Germline CDR1 and CDR2: SGHTA and FQGTGA. The CDR3 bases are TGTGCCAGCAGCTTGGGGGAGGCCCAGCCCCAGCATTTT. Protein product: CASSLGEAQPQHF. Full variable domain (rest looked up from reference TRBV7-3 and TRBJ1-5): GAGVSQTPSNKVTEKGKYVELRCDPISGHTALYWYRQSLGQGPEFLIYFQGTGAADDSGLPNDRFFAVRPEGSVSTLKIQRTERGDSAVYLCASSLGEAQPQHFGDGTRLSIL.

This clonotype was seen a few times. The chain recombines TRBV7-2 with TRBJ1-6; 9 nucleotides match TRBD1. From germline, CDR1 is SGHTA and CDR2 FQGNSA. V shed 7 bases, J shed 7 bases, and the junction held 8 bases outside the gene matches. The CDR3 runs to 15 residues. CDR3 in amino acids: CASKFSGTGNSPLHF. The DNA for the CDR3 is TGTGCCAGCAAATTCTCCGGGACAGGGAATTCACCCCTCCACTTT.

At least ten counts were recorded for this clonotype. The rearrangement uses TRBV20-1 and TRBJ2-7; 9 nucleotides line up with TRBD1. J was trimmed by 6 bases and V by 0 bases; bases with no gene match: 9. Germline V lookup: CDR1 DFQATT, CDR2 SNEGSKA (reference sequence). The CDR3 has 15 residues. The CDR3 DNA is TGCAGTGCTAGAGATCCAGTACAGGGGGCGTCCGAGCAGTACTTC. Its translation is CSARDPVQGASEQYF.

The rearrangement uses TRBV2 and TRBJ2-3, with a weak D call TRBD2 (7 bases). The CDR3 has 14 residues. Germline V CDR1 and CDR2: SNHLY, FYNNEI. The V and J ends lost 6 bases and 10 bases respectively, with 20 bases between them. CDR3 DNA: TGTGCCAGCAGGCCTACCTCGGCGGGGGCTTCGCAGTATTTT. It codes for CASRPTSAGASQYF.

This clonotype has ten or more counts. The rearrangement links TRBV5-1 to TRBJ1-1; the match to TRBD1 covers 11 bases. The CDR3 contains 16 residues. Germline CDR1 is SGHRS and CDR2 is YFSETQ. V lost 3 bases to trimming and J lost 2 bases; unmatched junction nucleotides: 6. The CDR3 DNA sequence: TGCGCCAGCAGCTCCAGGACAGGGGGCACAAACACTGAAGCTTTCTTT. Translating gives CASSSRTGGTNTEAFF.

The chain recombines TRBV20-1 with TRBJ1-2; D gene unclear. The CDR3 runs 12 residues. Trimming shortened V by 1 base and J by 6 bases, and 9 bases separated the two germline ends. Germline V gene sequence: CDR1 DFQATT, CDR2 SNEGSKA (reference sequence). CDR3 residues: CSARGYSDGYTF. The CDR3 bases are TGCAGTGCTAGAGGATACTCTGATGGCTACACCTTC.

This clonotype was observed at least ten times. J is TRBJ2-4 and V is TRBV9; D gene uncertain. The CDR3 runs 15 residues. Trimming pared 0 bases from V and 6 bases from J, leaving 13 bases between. Germline assignment: CDR1 SGDLS and CDR2 YYNGEE. CDR3 DNA: TGTGCCAGCAGCGTAGGCCAGGATTTCGGAAACATTCAGTACTTC. Encoded protein: CASSVGQDFGNIQYF.

Comments on this clonotype: Being one base from a much bigger clone, this may be a read error. The genes are TRBV28 and TRBJ2-1; 14 bases line up with TRBD2. Germline CDR1 reads MDHEN; CDR2 reads SYDVKM. V gave up 8 bases and J gave up 4 bases; unmatched junction bases: 1. CDR3 length equals 14 residues. The CDR3 loop is CASRTSGGYNEQFF. The CDR3 region has the DNA TGTGCCAGCCGGACTAGCGGGGGGTACAATGAGCAGTTCTTC.

The chain carries TRBV27 and TRBJ1-5; TRBD1 is a possible D gene (6 bases). The CDR3 totals 13 residues. CDR1 is MNHEY and CDR2 is SMNVEV in the germline V gene (reference sequence). V was trimmed by 5 bases and J by 8 bases, leaving 13 bases between them. CDR3 loop: CASSPPRGEPQHF. Written as DNA, the CDR3 is TGTGCCAGCAGTCCCCCTAGGGGGGAGCCCCAGCATTTT.

This clonotype was detected only a few times. This chain connects TRBV27 to TRBJ2-1, with unresolved D. Deletions cut 7 bases from V and 5 bases from J, with 6 bases between. Germline CDR1 MNHEY, CDR2 SMNVEV (reference sequence). This CDR3 is built from 11 residues. CDR3 sequence reads: CASTENNEQFF. As DNA, the CDR3 is TGTGCCAGCACGGAAAACAATGAGCAGTTCTTC.

The chain couples TRBV20-1 to TRBJ2-3; D remains unclear. The CDR3 is 13 residues long. Trimming shortened V by 1 base and J by 2 bases, and 7 bases separated the two germline ends. Germline values: CDR1 DFQATT, CDR2 SNEGSKA (reference sequence). As DNA, the CDR3 is TGCAGTGCTAGAGCACACTCCACAGATACGCAGTATTTT. This gives the protein CSARAHSTDTQYF.

This clonotype was detected many times. Sequence at one end of the junction differs from germline and may be a read error. The V call is TRBV7-7, the J call TRBJ2-3; D perhaps matches TRBD2 (5 bases). The CDR3 runs to 13 residues. Germline lookup yields CDR1 SSHAT and CDR2 FNYEAQ (reference sequence). For the CDR3, the DNA is TGTGCTAGCAGCTATAGCGCCCCAGATACGCAGTATTTT. Translated: CASSYSAPDTQYF.

This clonotype was seen a handful of times. The chain has TRBV4-1 and TRBJ2-7, with TRBD2 matching over 7 bases. This CDR3 region has 17 residues. The J segment lost 7 bases and the V segment lost 3 bases, leaving 18 bases of the junction unmatched. Germline assignment: CDR1 MGHRA and CDR2 YSYEKL. The CDR3 DNA is TGCGCCAGCAGCCAGAACCCCGGCGGGAGTGAACTAAGGGAGCAGTACTTC. It specifies CASSQNPGGSELREQYF.